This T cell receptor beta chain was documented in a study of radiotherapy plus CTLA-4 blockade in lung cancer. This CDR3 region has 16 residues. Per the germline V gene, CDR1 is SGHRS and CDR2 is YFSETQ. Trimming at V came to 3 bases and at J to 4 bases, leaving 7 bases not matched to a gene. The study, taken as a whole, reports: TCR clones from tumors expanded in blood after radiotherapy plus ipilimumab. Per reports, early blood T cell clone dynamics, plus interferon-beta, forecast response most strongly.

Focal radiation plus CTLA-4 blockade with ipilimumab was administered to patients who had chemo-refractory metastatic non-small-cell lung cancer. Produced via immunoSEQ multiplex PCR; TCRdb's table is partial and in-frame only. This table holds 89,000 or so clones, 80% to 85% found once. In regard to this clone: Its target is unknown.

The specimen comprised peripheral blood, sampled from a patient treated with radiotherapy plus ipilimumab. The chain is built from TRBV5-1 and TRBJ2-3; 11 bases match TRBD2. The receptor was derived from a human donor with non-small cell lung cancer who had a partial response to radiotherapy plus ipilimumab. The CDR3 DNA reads TGCGCCAGCAGCTCGGGACTAGCGGAGGGGGCAGATACGCAGTATTTT. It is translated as CASSSGLAEGADTQYF.